This TCR beta chain emerged from a study of shared clonotypes between healthy human individuals. The naive CD8 subset, CD45RO-negative cells positively selected for CCR7, excluded terminally differentiated effector memory CD45RA+ cells. V lost 6 bases, J lost 5 bases, and 13 bases lay in between. The V gene's germline CDR1 is GTSNPN and CDR2 SVGIG (reference sequence). CDR3 length: 12 amino acids. The data were produced by immunoSEQ multiplex PCR, yet TCRdb's version contains in-frame clones alone and is incomplete. There are 800,000 or so clones in the sample; about 96% occur only once, and over 0.2% lies in the top ten.

The genes are TRBV30 and TRBJ1-2; D possibly corresponds to TRBD1 (5 bases). This receptor was taken from a man younger than 40 in good health. The source material was naive CD8+ T cells sorted from blood. The CDR3 sequence is CACPDGGYGYTF. CDR3 nucleotide sequence: TGTGCCTGTCCGGACGGGGGATATGGCTACACCTTC. Based on the CDR3 plus reference TRBV30 and TRBJ1-2, the full variable domain is SQTIHQWPATLVQPVGSPLSLECTVEGTSNPNLYWYRQAAGRGLQLLFYSVGIGQISSEVPQNLSASRPQDRQFILSSKKLLLSDSGFYLCACPDGGYGYTFGSGTRLTVV.